This entry lists 13 T cell receptor beta chains sequenced from one sample in a study of blood T cells in healthy people across ages. The use of a sample-barcoded 5' primer and a J-beta primer mix characterized a second PCR of roughly 6 to 11 cycles. Each CDR3 protein gets one entry after TCRdb re-called the 5' RACE reads with MiXCR. The profile shows fewer than 1,000,000 distinct CDR3 sequences, approximately 44% of them singletons. Sequences were obtained from blood. The receptors here all came from a man aged 55 to 70 in good health.

This sequence joins TRBV12-3 or TRBV12-4 and TRBJ1-1; 9 bases align to TRBD1. V gave up 4 bases and J gave up 4 bases; unmatched junction bases: 7. This CDR3 region has 15 residues. CDR3 in DNA: TGTGCCAGCAGTTCGAGGACAGGGGTTTTCACTGAAGCTTTCTTT. Its translation is CASSSRTGVFTEAFF.

The chain combines TRBV7-9 with TRBJ2-1; TRBD1 might be the D (6 bases). The V gene's germline CDR1 is SEHNR and CDR2 FQNEAQ (reference sequence). V lost 5 bases, J lost 5 bases, and 25 bases lay in between. The CDR3 totals 18 residues. The CDR3 protein is CASSPPFAGRQENNEQFF. CDR3 coding DNA: TGTGCCAGCAGCCCCCCGTTTGCGGGCAGACAGGAAAACAATGAGCAGTTCTTC.

In regard to this clonotype: This may be a read error: a much more frequent sequence differs by one nucleotide. The chain combines TRBV29-1 with TRBJ2-5; D is unresolved. TRBJ2-1 matches the DNA end more closely, so the J call is doubtful. Germline V gene sequence: CDR1 SQVTM, CDR2 ANQGSEA. The CDR3 is 13 amino acids. The CDR3, as DNA: TGCAGCGTTGAAGGAGCGTACCAAGAGACCCAGTTCTTC. As protein: CSVEGAYQETQFF.

The V gene is TRBV6-5, the J gene TRBJ2-3, with 10 bases that match TRBD2. CDR1 and CDR2 (germline): MNHEY, SVGAGI. CDR3 size: 12 residues. The CDR3, as DNA: TGTACAGCGGGGGGGAGCACAGATACGCAGTATTTT. Translating gives CTAGGSTDTQYF.

This clonotype has ten or more counts. V is TRBV20-1 and J is TRBJ2-3; D not certain. CDR3 length: 13 amino acids. V was trimmed by 3 bases and J by 0 bases, leaving 7 bases between them. Germline V gene data show CDR1 as DFQATT and CDR2 as SNEGSKA (reference sequence). CDR3 sequence reads: CSASVFSTDTQYF. The CDR3 region has the DNA TGCAGTGCTAGTGTTTTTAGCACAGATACGCAGTATTTT.

Written as DNA, the CDR3 is TGTGCCAGCAGTGCCGGGGCAGGGAACTATGGCTACACCTTC. It specifies CASSAGAGNYGYTF. The chain recombines TRBV12-3 or TRBV12-4 with TRBJ1-2, with a weak D call TRBD1 (5 bases). V was cut by 5 bases and J by 2 bases, with 12 bases left in between. This CDR3 contains 14 residues.

This clonotype was found a few times. The V call is TRBV11-2, the J call TRBJ2-7, with D unresolved. CDR3 length equals 14 residues. Germline CDR1 is SGHAT and CDR2 is FQNNGV. V lost 1 base, J lost 1 base, and 8 bases lay in between. The CDR3 region is CASSLAERSYEQYF. The CDR3 DNA follows: TGTGCCAGCAGCTTAGCCGAGAGGTCCTACGAGCAGTACTTC.

The chain joins TRBV10-3 to TRBJ1-1, with D perhaps matching TRBD1 (5 bases). The CDR3 covers 13 residues. Germline CDR1 reads ENHRY; CDR2 reads SYGVKD. Trimming pared 10 bases from V and 4 bases from J, leaving 16 bases between. CDR3 DNA: TGTGCCACCATGATTGGGACGAGCACTGAAGCTTTCTTT. Translated, it gives CATMIGTSTEAFF.

This sequence joins TRBV6-5 and TRBJ2-3; 11 bases agree with TRBD2. The CDR3 totals 15 residues. J was trimmed by 5 bases and V by 6 bases; bases with no gene match: 7. Germline V gene sequence: CDR1 MNHEY, CDR2 SVGAGI. CDR3 in amino acids: CASRISGGAGDTQYF. In nucleotides, the CDR3 is TGTGCCAGCAGAATTAGCGGGGGGGCTGGAGATACGCAGTATTTT.

The chain links TRBV25-1 to TRBJ2-7; no reliable D call. Germline loops: CDR1 MGHDK, CDR2 SYGVNS. The CDR3 is 14 residues long. The V end lost 6 bases, the J end lost 0 bases, and 12 bases lay between the germline ends. The CDR3 spells CASSDGPNSYEQYF. The CDR3, as DNA: TGTGCCAGCAGCGACGGACCTAACTCCTACGAGCAGTACTTC.

This clonotype was detected a few times. The genes are TRBV6-1 and TRBJ1-2; weak D call: TRBD1 (5 bases). V was clipped by 5 bases and J by 0 bases, with 19 bases between them. CDR1 MNHNS and CDR2 SASEGT come from the germline V gene. The CDR3 loop spans 17 amino acids. This CDR3 is CASSYSASRGPNYGYTF. CDR3 sequence (DNA): TGTGCCAGCAGTTACAGCGCCTCAAGGGGCCCTAACTATGGCTACACCTTC.

In nucleotides, the CDR3 is TGTGCCAGCACCTTGACTGGAAATGTTCTTGGCTACACCTTC. This sequence encodes CASTLTGNVLGYTF. The J gene is TRBJ1-2, the V gene TRBV28; D call uncertain. The CDR3 totals 14 residues. CDR1 and CDR2 from the germline V gene are MDHEN and SYDVKM. V was cut by 7 bases and J by 7 bases, with 19 bases left in between.

This sequence joins TRBV24-1 and TRBJ1-2; tentative D call: TRBD1 (5 bases). The CDR3 runs 14 residues. V gave up 5 bases and J gave up 8 bases, with 17 bases separating them. Germline CDR1 and CDR2: KGHDR and SFDVKD. CDR3 region: CATSAGTVRGGYTF. In DNA, the CDR3 is TGTGCCACCAGTGCCGGGACCGTAAGGGGAGGCTACACCTTC.